The entry that follows covers one TCR beta chain sequence. This entry belongs to a study of blood T cell repertoires in COVID-19. The CDR3 has 15 residues. CDR1 MNHEY and CDR2 SMNVEV come from the germline V gene (reference sequence). Trimming at V came to 5 bases and at J to 9 bases, leaving 7 bases not matched to a gene. In the original processing: Counts of nucleated cells, estimated from reference gene primer amplification, were obtained. The method was immunoSEQ multiplex PCR; TCRdb's version includes in-frame clones alone and lacks a portion of them. V and J calls and clone size follow that table, whereas D and trimming were derived from the DNA. The sample yields about 120,000 clones, roughly three quarters seen once.

The specimen was peripheral blood. The V call is TRBV27, the J call TRBJ2-1; 13 positions match TRBD2. The sequence was collected from a human donor in a cohort sampled during active COVID-19. CDR3 in amino acids: CASSTLAGGPLEQFF. CDR3 coding DNA: TGTGCCAGCAGTACACTAGCGGGAGGGCCACTTGAGCAGTTCTTC.